Following are 13 T cell receptor beta chains from one sample sequenced in a study of cytotoxic CD8 clonotypes in ibrutinib-treated CLL. Using immunoSEQ multiplex PCR, the repertoire was profiled, and TCRdb retains in-frame clones only, with some absent. The sample holds hundreds of thousands of clones, 70% seen once. The starting material was PBMCs, obtained after 24 months of ibrutinib treatment. These receptors were collected from a human donor with chronic lymphocytic leukemia.

The V and J genes are TRBV28 and TRBJ1-1; 9 bases match TRBD1. In germline, CDR1 is MDHEN, CDR2 SYDVKM. With V trimmed by 4 bases and J by 4 bases, 7 bases remained unmatched. This CDR3 has 15 amino acids. The chain's CDR3 is CASSWTGEGSTEAFF. The CDR3 DNA follows: TGTGCCAGCAGTTGGACAGGGGAGGGGAGCACTGAAGCTTTCTTT.

CDR3 amino acids: CASRSGTASYEQYF. The DNA of the CDR3 is TGTGCCAGTAGATCGGGAACTGCTTCCTACGAGCAGTACTTC. The chain uses TRBV19 and TRBJ2-7, with D perhaps TRBD2 (5 bases). V lost 6 bases, J lost 1 base, and 13 bases lay in between. Germline-derived CDR1 and CDR2 are LNHDA and SQIVND (reference sequence). This CDR3 spans 14 amino acids.

The chain couples TRBV27 to TRBJ1-4, with D possibly TRBD1 on 5 matching bases. CDR1 is MNHEY, CDR2 SMNVEV, per germline (reference sequence). The V and J ends lost 4 bases and 8 bases respectively, with 17 bases between them. The CDR3 length is 15 residues. Here the CDR3 reads CASSWGGRAEEKLFF. The CDR3 coding sequence is TGTGCCAGCAGTTGGGGCGGGCGGGCTGAAGAAAAACTGTTTTTT.

The chain links TRBV11-1 to TRBJ2-1; no firm D call. Trimming left V 1 base short and J 4 bases short, with 11 bases between. The CDR3 sequence is 15 residues long. CDR1 and CDR2 from the germline V gene are SGHAT and FQDESV (reference sequence). Here the CDR3 reads CASSLDGPVYNEQFF. CDR3 coding DNA: TGTGCCAGCAGCTTAGATGGTCCTGTATACAATGAGCAGTTCTTC.

The chain joins TRBV10-3 to TRBJ2-3; the match to TRBD2 covers 12 bases. The germline V gene encodes CDR1 ENHRY and CDR2 SYGVKD. Trimming took 6 bases from V and 1 from J; bases not matched to a gene: 8. The CDR3 has 17 amino acids. The CDR3 loop is CAIRPRLAGAGTDTQYF. CDR3 bases: TGTGCCATCAGGCCTCGACTAGCGGGAGCCGGCACAGATACGCAGTATTTT.

The chain employs TRBV5-1 and TRBJ2-7; tentative D call: TRBD2 (6 bases). The CDR3 is made up of 14 amino acids. V shed 1 base and J shed 2 bases, with 10 bases lying between them. Germline loops: CDR1 SGHRS, CDR2 YFSETQ. The CDR3 nucleotides read TGCGCCAGCAGCTTGATGGAGGGGACCTACGAGCAGTACTTC. This sequence encodes CASSLMEGTYEQYF. The entire variable domain, with the rest obtained from reference TRBV5-1 and TRBJ2-7, is as follows: KAGVTQTPRYLIKTRGQQVTLSCSPISGHRSVSWYQQTPGQGLQFLFEYFSETQRNKGNFPGRFSGRQFSNSRSEMNVSTLELGDSALYLCASSLMEGTYEQYFGPGTRLTVT.

The chain employs TRBV7-8 and TRBJ1-2; D gene ambiguous. CDR3 size: 14 residues. Germline lookup yields CDR1 SGHVS and CDR2 FQNEAQ. Trimming took off 1 base at V and 4 bases at J, with 10 bases between the two ends. The CDR3 DNA reads as TGTGCCAGCAGCTTAGGGGCACCGGGCTATGGCTACACCTTC. This sequence encodes CASSLGAPGYGYTF.

There are a few counts of this clone. The chain recombines TRBV5-1 with TRBJ2-7; 7 positions match TRBD1. V gave up 3 bases and J gave up 7 bases; unmatched junction bases: 10. Germline assignment: CDR1 SGHRS and CDR2 YFSETQ. The length of the CDR3 is 14 residues. For the CDR3, the DNA is TGCGCCAGCAGCTACACCGGACAGGAACGGGAGCAGTACTTC. It is translated as CASSYTGQEREQYF.

The chain is built from TRBV27 and TRBJ2-1, with D perhaps TRBD1 or TRBD2 (6 bases each). V lost 3 bases and J 4 bases, leaving 13 bases between the germline ends. This CDR3 contains 15 residues. Germline V gives CDR1 MNHEY, CDR2 SMNVEV (reference sequence). The CDR3 is CASSFGGGRYNEQFF. In DNA form, the CDR3 reads TGTGCCAGCAGTTTCGGAGGGGGTAGGTACAATGAGCAGTTCTTC.

This sequence joins TRBV25-1 and TRBJ2-5; 11 bases are shared with TRBD2. V was clipped by 6 bases and J by 5 bases; unmatched bases: 2. The CDR3 loop spans 13 amino acids. Germline loops: CDR1 MGHDK, CDR2 SYGVNS. This CDR3 reads CASRLAGVETQYF. As DNA, the CDR3 is TGTGCCAGCAGACTAGCGGGAGTTGAGACCCAGTACTTC.

The chain combines TRBV7-9 with TRBJ2-5; D might be TRBD2 (5 bases). The length of the CDR3 is 12 residues. Trimming removed 3 bases at V and 5 bases at J, with 7 bases between. CDR1 SEHNR and CDR2 FQNEAQ come from the germline V gene (reference sequence). The DNA of the CDR3 is TGTGCCAGCAGCTTTTGGGAGGAGACCCAGTACTTC. It specifies CASSFWEETQYF.

The rearrangement uses TRBV6-6 and TRBJ2-7, with 7 bases identical to TRBD1. The CDR3 consists of 13 residues. The germline V gene encodes CDR1 MNHNY and CDR2 SVGAGI (reference sequence). V shed 10 bases and J 2 bases; nucleotides not matched to a gene: 8. Written as DNA, the CDR3 is TGTGCCACCGGCGGTACAGGGGCCTACGAGCAGTACTTC. This gives the protein CATGGTGAYEQYF.

The chain has TRBV9 and TRBJ2-7, with 9 positions matching TRBD2. CDR3 length equals 14 residues. The germline V gene has CDR1 SGDLS and CDR2 YYNGEE. V was clipped by 4 bases and J by 5 bases; unmatched bases: 7. The CDR3 reads CASSTGLAFDEQYF. In DNA, the CDR3 is TGTGCCAGCAGCACAGGACTAGCGTTCGACGAGCAGTACTTC.